This record concerns one T cell receptor (beta chain) sequence. The target antigen is unknown. This sample was taken from a study of Ad26.COV2.S vaccination and SARS-CoV-2 variants. Study-wide findings and caveats: Vaccine recipients showed a spike-specific TCR breadth that was higher than in placebo recipients.

The CDR3 spans 13 residues. Germline V gene sequence: CDR1 LNHDA, CDR2 SQIVND (reference sequence). Sequencing used immunoSEQ multiplex PCR; TCRdb keeps in-frame clones, though not all of them. This table holds about 350,000 clones, 90% to 95% found once. This specimen was peripheral blood, taken after recovery from COVID-19. V gene TRBV19 combines with J gene TRBJ2-4; a weak D match, TRBD2 (6 bases). This sequence was found in a human donor who had recovered from COVID-19. The CDR3 is CASGLLAKNIQYF. CDR3 nucleotides: TGTGCTTCGGGACTCCTAGCCAAAAACATTCAGTACTTC.